Listed here are 10 T cell receptor beta chains from one sample, sequenced in a study of shared clonotypes between healthy human individuals. Using immunoSEQ multiplex PCR, the repertoire was profiled, and TCRdb retains in-frame clones only, with some absent. The sample has fewer than 850,000 clones; 80% to 95% are singletons. Sequenced input: memory CD8+ T cells from PBMCs. Subset reported: CD45RO+ cells pooled with CCR7-negative TemRA cells. These receptors originate from a man aged 18 to 29 in good health. Some clones in this sample may be carry-over from other donors' samples.

The chain couples TRBV10-2 to TRBJ1-3; TRBD1 aligns across 10 bases. The trim removed 4 bases at V and 2 bases at J, leaving 5 bases unmatched. CDR3 length equals 16 residues. From germline, CDR1 is WSHSY and CDR2 SAAADI. The CDR3 nucleotides read TGCGCCAGCAGTGGATGGGACAGGGGCGCTGGAAACACCATATATTTT. This encodes CASSGWDRGAGNTIYF.

The rearrangement joins TRBV6-5 to TRBJ2-1; 7 bases line up with TRBD1. V trimming: 6 bases; J trimming: 0 bases; junction bases outside the gene matches: 5. The CDR3 consists of 15 residues. Germline CDR1 MNHEY, CDR2 SVGAGI. CDR3 sequence: CASSKGQTSYNEQFF. The CDR3 DNA reads as TGTGCCAGCAGCAAGGGACAGACCTCCTACAATGAGCAGTTCTTC.

The chain is built from TRBV4-1 and TRBJ1-5; possible D gene TRBD1, 6 bases. Per the germline V gene, CDR1 is MGHRA and CDR2 is YSYEKL. The ends were cut back, 1 base at V and 1 base at J, with 17 bases in the middle. The CDR3 covers 18 residues. The CDR3 protein is CASSQVGGPDRSNQPQHF. The CDR3 DNA reads TGCGCCAGCAGCCAAGTAGGGGGTCCCGATAGGAGCAATCAGCCCCAGCATTTT.

The chain combines TRBV4-1 with TRBJ2-1; the D gene is possibly TRBD1 (5 bases). The CDR3 runs to 15 residues. CDR1 and CDR2 from the germline V gene are MGHRA and YSYEKL. V was pared by 1 base and J by 7 bases, with 14 bases between. CDR3 amino acids: CASSQGKGSLNEQFF. CDR3 DNA: TGCGCCAGCAGCCAAGGGAAGGGGTCCCTGAATGAGCAGTTCTTC.

This chain joins TRBV28 and TRBJ2-5; TRBD2 aligns across 12 bases. V lost 3 bases to trimming and J lost 3 bases; unmatched junction nucleotides: 11. CDR3 length: 18 residues. Germline V CDR1 and CDR2: MDHEN, SYDVKM. The DNA for the CDR3 is TGTGCCAGCAGTTTCGATCTCTGGCTAGCGGGAGGGGAAGAGACCCAGTACTTC. This encodes CASSFDLWLAGGEETQYF.

The chain couples TRBV7-9 to TRBJ2-7; tentatively, D is TRBD1 or TRBD2 (5 bases each). Trimming cost V 1 base and J 4 bases, with 17 bases left between them. Germline V gene sequence: CDR1 SEHNR, CDR2 FQNEAQ (reference sequence). The CDR3 spans 16 residues. Here the CDR3 reads CASSLELWGPKYEQYF. CDR3 in DNA: TGTGCCAGCAGCTTAGAACTTTGGGGACCGAAATACGAGCAGTACTTC.

The chain joins TRBV10-3 to TRBJ2-7; no reliable D call. Germline CDR1 reads ENHRY; CDR2 reads SYGVKD. There are 12 residues in the CDR3. V was cut by 0 bases and J by 4 bases, with 4 bases left in between. CDR3 coding DNA: TGTGCCATCAGTGAGTCAAATTACGAGCAGTACTTC. This sequence encodes CAISESNYEQYF.

The chain has TRBV14 and TRBJ2-2; perhaps TRBD2 as D (5 bases). Looked up from germline, CDR1 is SGHDN and CDR2 is FVKESK. The germline V and J ends were trimmed by 1 base and 5 bases, with 8 bases remaining between them. This CDR3 region has 14 residues. In DNA form, the CDR3 reads TGTGCCAGCAGCCAAGTTGGCGGGACCGGGGAGCTGTTTTTT. Translating it yields CASSQVGGTGELFF.

This clone was detected once. CDR3 in amino acids: CASSHRGGLAENEQFF. The DNA for the CDR3 is TGTGCCAGCAGCCACAGGGGGGGACTAGCGGAGAATGAGCAGTTCTTC. The V call is TRBV7-9, the J call TRBJ2-1; 11 bases are shared with TRBD2. Germline V gene lookup returns CDR1 SEHNR and CDR2 FQNEAQ (reference sequence). The CDR3 totals 16 residues. The V gene end was trimmed by 5 bases and the J gene end by 7 bases; junction bases not matched to a gene: 10.

This clone occurred once. Other DNA sequences in the sample encode the same CDR3. The chain combines TRBV7-3 with TRBJ2-1; TRBD2 matches at 10 bases. V lost 5 bases, J lost 3 bases, and 4 bases stayed unmatched. The CDR3 runs 15 residues. CDR1 SGHTA and CDR2 FQGTGA come from the germline V gene. The CDR3 sequence is CASSPLAGVYNEQFF. CDR3 nucleotide sequence: TGTGCCAGCAGCCCCCTAGCGGGAGTCTACAATGAGCAGTTCTTC. The whole variable domain, filled in from reference TRBV7-3 and TRBJ2-1, reads GAGVSQTPSNKVTEKGKYVELRCDPISGHTALYWYRQSLGQGPEFLIYFQGTGAADDSGLPNDRFFAVRPEGSVSTLKIQRTERGDSAVYLCASSPLAGVYNEQFFGPGTRLTVL.